This passage covers 29 T cell receptor beta chains from one sample sequenced in a study of cytomegalovirus exposure and HLA in healthy donors. The PCR ran on 60 Vbeta and 13 Jbeta primers. Libraries were prepared by immunoSEQ multiplex PCR; TCRdb keeps only in-frame clonotypes and omits some of them. This sample has fewer than 200,000 clones, with approximately 71% found just once. Sequencing was carried out using PBMCs. The receptor set was obtained from a girl aged 10-17 years in good health and CMV-seronegative.

The chain couples TRBV15 to TRBJ2-7; TRBD1 matches 7 bases. CDR1 and CDR2 (germline): LNHNV, YYDKDF (reference sequence). With 3 bases clipped from V and 3 bases from J, the junction kept 8 bases outside the gene matches. The CDR3 has 15 amino acids. The CDR3 protein is CATSRLRDSHYEQYF. The CDR3, as DNA: TGTGCCACCAGCAGGCTCCGGGACAGCCACTACGAGCAGTACTTC.

V and J are TRBV7-7 and TRBJ2-5; TRBD2 agrees at 9 bases. The J call may be in error: the DNA end matches TRBJ2-7 better. There are 14 residues in the CDR3. The V gene's germline CDR1 is SSHAT and CDR2 FNYEAQ (reference sequence). This CDR3 reads CASSPLTSGYEQYF. The DNA for the CDR3 is TGTGCCAGCAGCCCTCTGACTAGCGGCTACGAGCAGTACTTC.

This clone was seen just once. The rearrangement joins TRBV6-5 to TRBJ2-5, with D maybe TRBD1 (6 bases). Germline CDR1 is MNHEY and CDR2 is SVGAGI. V was clipped by 6 bases and J by 0 bases, with 14 bases between them. CDR3 length equals 15 residues. The CDR3 nucleotides are TGTGCCAGCAGACACTTGTCAGGGGACCAAGAGACCCAGTACTTC. It translates to CASRHLSGDQETQYF.

The rearrangement uses TRBV9 and TRBJ2-5, with 12 bases identical to TRBD2. Germline V gene lookup returns CDR1 SGDLS and CDR2 YYNGEE. This CDR3 has 18 amino acids. Trimming cost V 0 bases and J 4 bases; bases outside gene matches: 10. The DNA of the CDR3 is TGTGCCAGCAGCGTAGCCCTCCAGACTAGCGGGGGAGGAGAGACCCAGTACTTC. Its protein is CASSVALQTSGGGETQYF.

This chain connects TRBV13 to TRBJ2-7; tentatively, D is TRBD2 (5 bases). The V gene lost 3 bases and the J gene lost 6 bases, with 15 bases spanning the gap. The CDR3 loop spans 14 amino acids. Germline loops: CDR1 PRHDT, CDR2 FYEKMQ (reference sequence). Here the CDR3 DNA reads TGTGCCAGCAGCTTCGAGGACGGGATTAGCGAGCAGTACTTC. Translation gives CASSFEDGISEQYF.

The chain recombines TRBV5-1 with TRBJ2-5, with D possibly being TRBD1 (6 bases). The germline V and J ends were trimmed by 4 bases and 5 bases, with 12 bases remaining between them. The CDR3 length is 13 residues. CDR1 is SGHRS, CDR2 YFSETQ, per germline. The CDR3 sequence is CASSKGDGETQYF. The DNA for the CDR3 is TGCGCCAGCAGCAAGGGGGACGGGGAGACCCAGTACTTC.

The chain joins TRBV11-2 to TRBJ2-4; 7 bases fit TRBD2. The CDR3 spans 15 residues. Per germline, CDR1 SGHAT and CDR2 FQNNGV. The V segment lost 5 bases and the J segment 6 bases; nucleotides outside the gene matches: 10. CDR3 sequence (DNA): TGTGCCAGCAGCCTCAGGTTGGCTAGCGGAAACATTCAGTACTTC. Translating gives CASSLRLASGNIQYF.

This CDR3 reads CASSFAPGPYDTQYF. The DNA of the CDR3 is TGCGCCAGCAGCTTTGCTCCAGGGCCCTACGATACGCAGTATTTT. The chain is built from TRBV5-1 and TRBJ2-3; D is perhaps TRBD1 (5 bases). Trimming removed 2 bases at V and 6 bases at J, with 16 bases between. Germline loops: CDR1 SGHRS, CDR2 YFSETQ. The CDR3 is made up of 15 amino acids.

Remarks on this clone: The junction and the germline gene differ at one end; a read error may be behind it. CDR3: CASSEGQGASTGELFF. The CDR3 DNA reads TGTGCCAGCAGCGAAGGACAGGGGGCAAGCACCGGGGAGCTGTTTTTT. The chain carries TRBV2 and TRBJ2-2; 11 bases map to TRBD1. The CDR3 has 16 residues. Germline assignment: CDR1 SNHLY and CDR2 FYNNEI.

V and J are TRBV10-2 and TRBJ2-7; D ambiguous. Germline V gives CDR1 WSHSY, CDR2 SAAADI. This CDR3 spans 16 amino acids. V lost 2 bases, J lost 7 bases, and 21 bases lay in between. CDR3 bases: TGCGCCAGCAGTGAGCTGGTCGCCTCCAGTCCTCAAGAGCAGTACTTC. Translating it yields CASSELVASSPQEQYF.

This rearrangement joins TRBV27 to TRBJ2-1, with a tentative D call TRBD2 (5 bases). There are 16 residues in the CDR3. The V gene's germline CDR1 is MNHEY and CDR2 SMNVEV (reference sequence). V dropped 6 bases and J dropped 5 bases, with 20 bases sitting between them. CDR3 nucleotides: TGTGCCAGCAGACGTACACGGGGTTTTGGCGACAATGAGCAGTTCTTC. Encoded protein: CASRRTRGFGDNEQFF.

V usage is TRBV27 and J usage is TRBJ1-2, with unresolved D. V lost 5 bases, J lost 0 bases, and 16 bases lay in between. This CDR3 region has 16 residues. Germline loops: CDR1 MNHEY, CDR2 SMNVEV (reference sequence). CDR3 sequence (DNA): TGTGCCAGCAGTCCTTCCCCAGGTCGCCCTAACTATGGCTACACCTTC. Amino acid sequence: CASSPSPGRPNYGYTF.

The chain employs TRBV6-1 and TRBJ2-5; D possibly corresponds to TRBD2 (5 bases). The germline V and J ends were trimmed by 6 bases and 3 bases, with 8 bases remaining between them. Germline CDR1 and CDR2: MNHNS and SASEGT. This CDR3 has 12 amino acids. The CDR3 sequence: CASSKGEETQYF. The CDR3 DNA sequence: TGTGCCAGCAGCAAGGGAGAAGAGACCCAGTACTTC.

This clone was picked up a small number of times. The V call is TRBV5-4, the J call TRBJ2-7, with D possibly TRBD2 on 6 matching bases. The CDR3 extends over 13 amino acids. V gave up 5 bases and J gave up 4 bases, with 13 bases separating them. Germline CDR1 SGHNT, CDR2 YYREEE (reference sequence). CDR3 DNA sequence: TGTGCCAGCAGGCCCTTTGGGGGGTACGAGCAGTACTTC. Residues: CASRPFGGYEQYF.

This clone appeared a few times. The chain uses TRBV5-1 and TRBJ2-5; weak D call: TRBD2 (7 bases). The germline gives CDR1 SGHRS, CDR2 YFSETQ. This CDR3 is built from 15 residues. Deletions cut 0 bases from V and 4 bases from J, with 13 bases between. CDR3 sequence reads: CASSLVGGHPETQYF. The CDR3 nucleotides read TGCGCCAGCAGCTTGGTCGGGGGGCACCCAGAGACCCAGTACTTC.

To note about this clone: Germline and junction disagree at one end, which may indicate a read error. This sequence joins TRBV18 and TRBJ2-7, with D perhaps matching TRBD1 (5 bases). The CDR3 totals 15 residues. Germline CDR1 reads KGHSH; CDR2 reads LQKENI. Here the CDR3 reads CASPPNRNTAGEQYF. The DNA for the CDR3 is TGTGCCAGCCCACCAAATAGGAATACAGCAGGGGAGCAGTACTTC.

This chain connects TRBV7-9 to TRBJ2-2, with 10 nucleotides matching TRBD1. The ends lost 4 bases at V and 5 bases at J; junction bases unmatched: 4. In germline, CDR1 is SEHNR, CDR2 FQNEAQ (reference sequence). This CDR3 is built from 15 residues. The CDR3 DNA follows: TGTGCCAGCAGCTCGGACAGGGGGGGAACCGGGGAGCTGTTTTTT. This sequence encodes CASSSDRGGTGELFF.

This chain links TRBV10-3 with TRBJ1-6; 7 bases map to TRBD1. Germline trimming cut 8 bases from V and 8 bases from J; bases unmatched to any gene: 0. From germline, CDR1 is ENHRY and CDR2 SYGVKD. This CDR3 is 11 amino acids long. The CDR3 bases are TGTGCCATCGGACAGGATTCACCCCTCCACTTT. Translated, it gives CAIGQDSPLHF.

The chain combines TRBV5-8 with TRBJ1-1; 8 positions agree with TRBD1. The J segment lost 4 bases and the V segment lost 3 bases, leaving 5 bases of the junction unmatched. The length of the CDR3 is 14 residues. Germline assignment: CDR1 SGHTS and CDR2 YDEGEE. The CDR3 nucleotides are TGTGCCAGCAGCTCCTACACAGGGGGCACTGAAGCTTTCTTT. Its translation is CASSSYTGGTEAFF.

The V call is TRBV29-1, the J call TRBJ2-5; 11 nucleotides line up with TRBD2. The V and J ends lost 5 bases and 4 bases, in that order; junction bases with no gene match: 6. The CDR3 sequence is 14 residues long. Germline lookup yields CDR1 SQVTM and CDR2 ANQGSEA. The CDR3 region has the DNA TGCAGCGTTCTGTTAGCGGGGGGGCTAGAGACCCAGTACTTC. Encoded protein: CSVLLAGGLETQYF. Full variable domain (remainder filled in from reference TRBV29-1 and TRBJ2-5): SAVISQKPSRDICQRGTSLTIQCQVDSQVTMMFWYRQQPGQSLTLIATANQGSEATYESGFVIDKFPISRPNLTFSTLTVSNMSPEDSSIYLCSVLLAGGLETQYFGPGTRLLVL.

The chain employs TRBV19 and TRBJ1-2, with 9 bases aligning to TRBD1. V dropped 5 bases and J dropped 2; count of bases not matched to a gene: 6. CDR3 length equals 15 residues. Germline CDR1 LNHDA, CDR2 SQIVND (reference sequence). The CDR3 DNA sequence: TGTGCCAGTAGTGTTCCGGGACAGGGAAACTATGGCTACACCTTC. Its protein is CASSVPGQGNYGYTF. The variable domain in full, with the rest retrieved from reference TRBV19 and TRBJ1-2, is DGGITQSPKYLFRKEGQNVTLSCEQNLNHDAMYWYRQDPGQGLRLIYYSQIVNDFQKGDIAEGYSVSREKKESFPLTVTSAQKNPTAFYLCASSVPGQGNYGYTFGSGTRLTVV.

The chain recombines TRBV6-6 with TRBJ1-5, with D possibly TRBD1 on 5 matching bases. From germline, CDR1 is MNHNY and CDR2 SVGAGI (reference sequence). This CDR3 contains 14 residues. Trimming left V 8 bases short and J 0 bases short, with 11 bases between. CDR3: CASFSRDSNQPQHF. The CDR3 DNA sequence: TGTGCCAGCTTTAGCAGGGATAGCAATCAGCCCCAGCATTTT.

V gene TRBV11-2 combines with J gene TRBJ2-7, with 8 bases fitting TRBD1. This CDR3 has 18 amino acids. Germline V gives CDR1 SGHAT, CDR2 FQNNGV. V shed 1 base and J 3 bases; nucleotides not matched to a gene: 14. The chain's CDR3 is CASSLGPGRDRPNYEQYF. DNA of the CDR3: TGTGCCAGCAGCTTAGGACCCGGCCGGGACAGGCCAAACTACGAGCAGTACTTC.

V is TRBV2 and J is TRBJ2-6, with 9 bases identical to TRBD1. The V and J ends lost 10 bases and 1 base, in that order; junction bases with no gene match: 5. This CDR3 has 15 amino acids. Germline V lookup: CDR1 SNHLY, CDR2 FYNNEI. DNA for the CDR3: TGTGCCAAACCGGGACAGGGATCTGGGGCCAACGTCCTGACTTTC. Translation: CAKPGQGSGANVLTF.

The chain couples TRBV13 to TRBJ1-4; 9 bases fit TRBD1. The V and J ends lost 5 bases and 4 bases, in that order; junction bases with no gene match: 8. This CDR3 contains 16 residues. Per the germline V gene, CDR1 is PRHDT and CDR2 is FYEKMQ (reference sequence). CDR3 residues: CASSVTGGEGNEKLFF. Written as DNA, the CDR3 is TGTGCCAGCAGCGTCACAGGGGGCGAGGGTAATGAAAAACTGTTTTTT.

The gene calls are TRBV19 and TRBJ1-1; D ambiguous. Trimming pared 5 bases from V and 3 bases from J, leaving 10 bases between. The CDR3 runs 13 residues. Germline CDR1 and CDR2: LNHDA and SQIVND (reference sequence). The CDR3 nucleotides read TGTGCCAGTAGTTATGCGAGGGACACTGAAGCTTTCTTT. This codes for CASSYARDTEAFF.

J is TRBJ2-2 and V is TRBV14; D might be TRBD2 (6 bases). This CDR3 has 16 amino acids. CDR1 is SGHDN and CDR2 is FVKESK in the germline V gene. The germline V and J ends were trimmed by 4 bases and 3 bases, with 15 bases remaining between them. The CDR3 is CASSRRGPRDTGELFF. In nucleotides, the CDR3 is TGTGCCAGCAGCCGGAGGGGACCCCGGGACACCGGGGAGCTGTTTTTT.

The chain couples TRBV5-1 to TRBJ1-5, with 7 bases matching TRBD1. J was trimmed by 4 bases and V by 1 base; bases with no gene match: 2. Germline V gene sequence: CDR1 SGHRS, CDR2 YFSETQ. CDR3 size: 14 residues. CDR3 coding DNA: TGCGCCAGCAGCTTGCAGGGGGGAAATCAGCCCCAGCATTTT. Amino acid sequence: CASSLQGGNQPQHF.

This clone was seen a handful of times. This sequence joins TRBV5-1 and TRBJ1-1; the D is unclear. Germline V gene sequence: CDR1 SGHRS, CDR2 YFSETQ. The CDR3 is made up of 13 amino acids. V lost 2 bases to trimming and J lost 1 base, with 6 bases between them. CDR3 coding DNA: TGCGCCAGCAGCTTTTCCGGGAACACTGAAGCTTTCTTT. Translating it yields CASSFSGNTEAFF.